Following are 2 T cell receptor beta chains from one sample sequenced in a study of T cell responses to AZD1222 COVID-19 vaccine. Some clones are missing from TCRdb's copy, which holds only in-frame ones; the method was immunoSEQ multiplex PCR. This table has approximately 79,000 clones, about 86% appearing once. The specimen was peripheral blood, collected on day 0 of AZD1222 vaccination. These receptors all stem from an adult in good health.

This CDR3 is CATSREDDTEAFF. CDR3 bases: TGTGCCACCAGCAGGGAGGATGACACTGAAGCTTTCTTT. J is TRBJ1-1 and V is TRBV15; D remains unclear. CDR3 length: 13 residues. Germline V gene sequence: CDR1 LNHNV, CDR2 YYDKDF (reference sequence). V lost 3 bases and J lost 3, with 8 bases in between.

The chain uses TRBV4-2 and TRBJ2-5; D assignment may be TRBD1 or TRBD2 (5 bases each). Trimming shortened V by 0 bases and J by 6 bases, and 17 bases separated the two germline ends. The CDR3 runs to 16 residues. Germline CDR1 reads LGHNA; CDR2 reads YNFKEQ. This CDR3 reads CASSQDPGTWGKTQYF. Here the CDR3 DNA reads TGTGCCAGCAGCCAAGATCCAGGGACCTGGGGGAAGACCCAGTACTTC.